The sample holds one count of the clone carrying this TCR beta chain. This sample stems from a study of blood T cell repertoires in COVID-19. Study as a whole: The study drew acute and convalescent COVID-19 samples from the United States, Italy and Spain.

V was clipped by 4 bases and J by 6 bases, with 16 bases between them. Germline V gene sequence: CDR1 SGHRS, CDR2 YFSETQ. The CDR3 totals 14 residues. Those enrolled, adults aged roughly 18 to 100 years, came from about two dozen US areas. Under the authors' procedure: Reference gene primers were amplified, and this amplification served to estimate nucleated cell counts. TCRdb keeps only in-frame clones here, not all; method: immunoSEQ multiplex PCR. That table furnishes V, J and clone size, whereas the DNA furnished D and trimming. The repertoire holds 330,000 or so clones, with 80% to 90% as singletons.

This TCR was recovered from a man aged 35 to 55 in a cohort exposed to, infected with or recovered from COVID-19 (not recorded which). The V gene is TRBV5-1, the J gene TRBJ1-1; possibly TRBD1 for D (5 bases). Sequencing input: PBMCs or T cells enriched from blood (not recorded which). CDR3 nucleotides: TGCGCCAGCAGCAAAACCAACCAGGGTGCTGAAGCTTTCTTT. Protein sequence: CASSKTNQGAEAFF.